This passage covers 27 T cell receptor beta chains from one sample sequenced in a study of T cell responses to AZD1222 COVID-19 vaccine. The data were produced by immunoSEQ multiplex PCR, yet TCRdb's version contains in-frame clones alone and is incomplete. The sample has 65,000 to 85,000 clones; less than 90% are singletons. The source was peripheral blood, collected on day 0 of AZD1222 vaccination. The source of these receptors is an adult in good health.

The V gene is TRBV15, the J gene TRBJ2-5; 7 bases map to TRBD1. After removal of 3 bases from V and 2 bases from J, the junction contained 15 bases not matched to a gene. This CDR3 contains 18 residues. The V gene's germline CDR1 is LNHNV and CDR2 YYDKDF (reference sequence). The CDR3 reads CATSSGGQPLFFQETQYF. The CDR3 DNA reads TGTGCCACCAGCAGTGGGGGACAGCCTTTATTTTTTCAAGAGACCCAGTACTTC.

The chain recombines TRBV13 with TRBJ2-7; D remains unclear. Per germline, CDR1 PRHDT and CDR2 FYEKMQ (reference sequence). Trimming took off 4 bases at V and 1 base at J, with 8 bases between the two ends. The CDR3 length is 13 residues. The CDR3 nucleotides are TGTGCCAGCAGCTCCGGGTCTTCCTACGAGCAGTACTTC. Its translation is CASSSGSSYEQYF.

DNA for the CDR3: TGTGCCAGCAGTTGGTTGCAAGAGACCCAGTACTTC. Amino acids: CASSWLQETQYF. This chain links TRBV28 with TRBJ2-5; D gene ambiguous. The CDR3 is made up of 12 amino acids. CDR1 MDHEN and CDR2 SYDVKM come from the germline V gene. V was shortened by 4 bases and J by 2 bases, with 5 bases between the two germline ends.

The genes are TRBV9 and TRBJ1-4, with 7 nucleotides matching TRBD1. Trimming removed 0 bases from V and 8 bases from J; junction bases left unmatched: 7. CDR3 length: 15 residues. Germline values: CDR1 SGDLS, CDR2 YYNGEE. The CDR3 sequence is CASSVAQGGSEKLFF. CDR3 DNA: TGTGCCAGCAGCGTAGCTCAGGGGGGAAGCGAAAAACTGTTTTTT. Drawing the rest from reference TRBV9 and TRBJ1-4, the complete variable domain is DSGVTQTPKHLITATGQRVTLRCSPRSGDLSVYWYQQSLDQGLQFLIQYYNGEERAKGNILERFSAQQFPDLHSELNLSSLELGDSALYFCASSVAQGGSEKLFFGSGTQLSVL.

The chain joins TRBV7-2 to TRBJ2-5, with D perhaps TRBD1 (5 bases). The germline V gene encodes CDR1 SGHTA and CDR2 FQGNSA. The CDR3 runs 15 residues. Trimming shortened V by 5 bases and J by 3 bases, and 16 bases separated the two germline ends. The CDR3 sequence: CASSVNRLGKETQYF. CDR3 in DNA: TGTGCCAGCAGCGTCAACAGGCTAGGGAAAGAGACCCAGTACTTC.

This clone has just a few counts. The chain joins TRBV19 to TRBJ2-7, with TRBD1 as a possible D gene (5 bases). V lost 5 bases and J lost 2, with 13 bases in between. CDR3 length: 14 residues. Germline CDR1 LNHDA, CDR2 SQIVND (reference sequence). The CDR3 loop reads CASSPTGTAYEQYF. The CDR3 bases are TGTGCCAGTAGTCCTACAGGCACTGCCTACGAGCAGTACTTC. Full variable domain (outside the CDR3, taken from reference TRBV19 and TRBJ2-7): DGGITQSPKYLFRKEGQNVTLSCEQNLNHDAMYWYRQDPGQGLRLIYYSQIVNDFQKGDIAEGYSVSREKKESFPLTVTSAQKNPTAFYLCASSPTGTAYEQYFGPGTRLTVT.

This chain connects TRBV29-1 to TRBJ2-5; no clear D. Germline V gene sequence: CDR1 SQVTM, CDR2 ANQGSEA. The V gene lost 4 bases and the J gene lost 5 bases, with 11 bases spanning the gap. This CDR3 has 12 residues. The chain's CDR3 is CSVGVNGETQYF. In DNA form, the CDR3 reads TGCAGCGTTGGGGTAAACGGGGAGACCCAGTACTTC.

The chain carries TRBV6-5 and TRBJ2-7; D perhaps matches TRBD1 (6 bases). CDR1 MNHEY and CDR2 SVGAGI come from the germline V gene. The CDR3 loop spans 12 amino acids. The V end lost 7 bases, the J end lost 5 bases, and 12 bases lay between the germline ends. The CDR3 is CASTRTGNEQYF. CDR3 bases: TGTGCCAGCACTAGAACAGGGAACGAGCAGTACTTC.

This chain uses TRBV4-1 with TRBJ2-5; 8 nucleotides line up with TRBD1. From germline, CDR1 is MGHRA and CDR2 YSYEKL. This CDR3 spans 21 amino acids. V lost 4 bases and J lost 5; bases outside the gene matches: 27. The CDR3 DNA sequence: TGCGCCAGCAGCCGAGACCTATTGGTGGGGTGGGGACAGGCAGAGAGGGAGACCCAGTACTTC. Residues: CASSRDLLVGWGQAERETQYF.

The chain carries TRBV9 and TRBJ2-5; 7 bases fit TRBD2. CDR3 size: 14 residues. Germline trimming cut 4 bases from V and 3 bases from J; bases unmatched to any gene: 6. From germline, CDR1 is SGDLS and CDR2 YYNGEE. CDR3 amino acids: CASSKWGGKETQYF. DNA for the CDR3: TGTGCCAGCAGCAAATGGGGGGGAAAAGAGACCCAGTACTTC.

The chain carries TRBV28 and TRBJ1-2, with a tentative D call TRBD1 (6 bases). This CDR3 is 14 amino acids long. V lost 7 bases, J lost 0 bases, and 12 bases lay in between. Germline loops: CDR1 MDHEN, CDR2 SYDVKM. The CDR3 DNA reads as TGTGCCAGCAACGACAGGAGCCCTAACTATGGCTACACCTTC. Its translation is CASNDRSPNYGYTF.

This sequence joins TRBV9 and TRBJ1-3; D is possibly TRBD1 (5 bases). V gave up 0 bases and J gave up 4 bases, with 11 bases separating them. The CDR3 contains 15 residues. The germline V gene has CDR1 SGDLS and CDR2 YYNGEE. In DNA, the CDR3 is TGTGCCAGCAGCGTAGTTGCAGGGTCCGGAAACACCATATATTTT. Residues: CASSVVAGSGNTIYF. The full variable domain, rest sourced from reference TRBV9 and TRBJ1-3, is DSGVTQTPKHLITATGQRVTLRCSPRSGDLSVYWYQQSLDQGLQFLIQYYNGEERAKGNILERFSAQQFPDLHSELNLSSLELGDSALYFCASSVVAGSGNTIYFGEGSWLTVV.

V gene TRBV18 combines with J gene TRBJ1-6, with TRBD1 as a possible D gene (6 bases). Trimming stripped 4 bases from V and 8 bases from J, with 18 bases between. The CDR3 covers 16 residues. Germline values: CDR1 KGHSH, CDR2 LQKENI. The CDR3 sequence: CASSLTTGTLDSPLHF. The CDR3 DNA sequence: TGTGCCAGCTCACTTACTACCGGGACACTCGATTCACCCCTCCACTTT. The complete variable domain, with remaining parts taken from reference TRBV18 and TRBJ1-6, reads NAGVMQNPRHLVRRRGQEARLRCSPMKGHSHVYWYRQLPEEGLKFMVYLQKENIIDESGMPKERFSAEFPKEGPSILRIQQVVRGDSAAYFCASSLTTGTLDSPLHFGNGTRLTVT.

A few counts support this clone. The genes are TRBV4-3 and TRBJ1-4; 9 bases fit TRBD1. Germline V gene data show CDR1 as LGHNA and CDR2 as YSLEER. This CDR3 has 15 residues. Losses at the gene ends were 4 bases for V and 6 bases for J; bases not matched to a gene: 6. CDR3 sequence (DNA): TGCGCCAGCAGCCGCAGACAGGGGGATGATGAAAAACTGTTTTTT. Translation gives CASSRRQGDDEKLFF.

The gene calls are TRBV28 and TRBJ2-7; TRBD2 matches at 9 bases. In germline, CDR1 is MDHEN, CDR2 SYDVKM. J gave up 3 bases and V 3 bases, and 3 bases lay outside the gene matches. The CDR3 is 14 amino acids. The CDR3 DNA follows: TGTGCCAGCAGTTTGGTTAGCGGGGGCTACGAGCAGTACTTC. Translated: CASSLVSGGYEQYF.

The chain carries TRBV15 and TRBJ2-7; the match to TRBD1 covers 8 bases. The junction had 4 bases not matched to a gene; V was cut back by 4 bases and J by 5 bases. Germline V gives CDR1 LNHNV, CDR2 YYDKDF (reference sequence). CDR3 length: 13 residues. CDR3 nucleotides: TGTGCCACCAGCATGCAGGGGGCCAACGAGCAGTACTTC. It codes for CATSMQGANEQYF. Filled out from reference TRBV15 and TRBJ2-7, the complete variable domain reads DAMVIQNPRYQVTQFGKPVTLSCSQTLNHNVMYWYQQKSSQAPKLLFHYYDKDFNNEADTPDNFQSRRPNTSFCFLDIRSPGLGDTAMYLCATSMQGANEQYFGPGTRLTVT.

The chain has TRBV6-5 and TRBJ2-7; D might be TRBD1 or TRBD2, each matching 5 bases. Germline lookup yields CDR1 MNHEY and CDR2 SVGAGI. V was trimmed by 0 bases and J by 2 bases, leaving 11 bases between them. The CDR3 loop spans 15 amino acids. CDR3 loop: CASSYSGRMTYEQYF. The CDR3 region has the DNA TGTGCCAGCAGTTACTCGGGACGGATGACCTACGAGCAGTACTTC.

This chain links TRBV4-2 with TRBJ1-5, with D maybe TRBD1 (5 bases). The CDR3 sequence is 15 residues long. Trimming left V 0 bases short and J 7 bases short, with 13 bases between. The germline V gene has CDR1 LGHNA and CDR2 YNFKEQ. CDR3 bases: TGTGCCAGCAGCCAAGAAAATGCGGGGGGACAGCCCCAGCATTTT. It translates to CASSQENAGGQPQHF.

This sequence joins TRBV7-2 and TRBJ1-2; the D gene is possibly TRBD1 (6 bases). Germline values: CDR1 SGHTA, CDR2 FQGNSA. This CDR3 has 13 amino acids. V dropped 5 bases and J dropped 2 bases, with 9 bases sitting between them. CDR3 in DNA: TGTGCCAGCAGCCGGGACACCAACTATGGCTACACCTTC. It codes for CASSRDTNYGYTF.

The chain is built from TRBV12-3 or TRBV12-4 and TRBJ1-6; D is unresolved. The CDR3 contains 13 residues. Trimming left V 4 bases short and J 6 bases short, with 7 bases between. This CDR3 is CASSWWSNSPLHF. DNA for the CDR3: TGTGCCAGCAGTTGGTGGAGTAATTCACCCCTCCACTTT.

This clone has just a few counts. This chain links TRBV24-1 with TRBJ2-2, with 9 nucleotides matching TRBD1. Germline CDR1 KGHDR, CDR2 SFDVKD. The CDR3 totals 15 residues. The V and J ends lost 8 bases and 4 bases, in that order; junction bases with no gene match: 7. CDR3 in DNA: TGTGCCACCAATTCCGGGACAGGGTTCACCGGGGAGCTGTTTTTT. This gives the protein CATNSGTGFTGELFF.

The chain links TRBV18 to TRBJ1-1; D ambiguous. V shed 6 bases and J shed 1 base, with 9 bases lying between them. The germline V gene has CDR1 KGHSH and CDR2 LQKENI. The CDR3 sequence is 13 residues long. CDR3 sequence reads: CASSSTGNTEAFF. CDR3 DNA: TGTGCCAGCTCCTCGACGGGGAACACTGAAGCTTTCTTT. The full variable domain, rest sourced from reference TRBV18 and TRBJ1-1, is NAGVMQNPRHLVRRRGQEARLRCSPMKGHSHVYWYRQLPEEGLKFMVYLQKENIIDESGMPKERFSAEFPKEGPSILRIQQVVRGDSAAYFCASSSTGNTEAFFGQGTRLTVV.

The chain has TRBV4-3 and TRBJ2-3, with D tentatively TRBD2 (6 bases). The germline V gene encodes CDR1 LGHNA and CDR2 YSLEER. CDR3 length equals 16 residues. Trimming stripped 0 bases from V and 4 bases from J, with 14 bases between. In DNA, the CDR3 is TGCGCCAGCAGCCAAGACTGGCGGGGAGAGTCAGATACGCAGTATTTT. Amino acid sequence: CASSQDWRGESDTQYF.

The V gene is TRBV28, the J gene TRBJ2-2, with D possibly TRBD2 on 6 matching bases. Germline lookup yields CDR1 MDHEN and CDR2 SYDVKM. CDR3 length: 14 residues. V was shortened by 7 bases and J by 4 bases, with 13 bases between the two germline ends. The CDR3 region is CASIRGMRTGELFF. In DNA form, the CDR3 reads TGTGCCAGCATCCGGGGGATGCGCACCGGGGAGCTGTTTTTT.

The chain has TRBV6-5 and TRBJ2-6, with TRBD1 identical over 7 bases. The ends lost 2 bases at V and 4 bases at J; junction bases unmatched: 2. The CDR3 extends over 15 amino acids. CDR1 is MNHEY and CDR2 is SVGAGI in the germline V gene. This chain's CDR3 is CASSYEGQGANVLTF. CDR3 sequence (DNA): TGTGCCAGCAGTTACGAGGGACAGGGGGCCAACGTCCTGACTTTC.

The rearrangement joins TRBV6-5 to TRBJ2-7, with TRBD2 identical over 8 bases. J was trimmed by 6 bases and V by 7 bases; bases with no gene match: 11. Per the germline V gene, CDR1 is MNHEY and CDR2 is SVGAGI. The CDR3 is 14 amino acids. CDR3 sequence reads: CASTPGAGVSEQYF. Written as DNA, the CDR3 is TGTGCCAGCACCCCAGGAGCGGGAGTGAGCGAGCAGTACTTC.

The chain joins TRBV6-5 to TRBJ1-3; the D gene is possibly TRBD1 (5 bases). Germline assignment: CDR1 MNHEY and CDR2 SVGAGI. The V end was cut by 2 bases, the J end by 2 bases, with 7 bases between. This CDR3 has 14 amino acids. The CDR3 protein is CASSYGGAGNTIYF. DNA for the CDR3: TGTGCCAGCAGTTACGGAGGGGCTGGAAACACCATATATTTT.